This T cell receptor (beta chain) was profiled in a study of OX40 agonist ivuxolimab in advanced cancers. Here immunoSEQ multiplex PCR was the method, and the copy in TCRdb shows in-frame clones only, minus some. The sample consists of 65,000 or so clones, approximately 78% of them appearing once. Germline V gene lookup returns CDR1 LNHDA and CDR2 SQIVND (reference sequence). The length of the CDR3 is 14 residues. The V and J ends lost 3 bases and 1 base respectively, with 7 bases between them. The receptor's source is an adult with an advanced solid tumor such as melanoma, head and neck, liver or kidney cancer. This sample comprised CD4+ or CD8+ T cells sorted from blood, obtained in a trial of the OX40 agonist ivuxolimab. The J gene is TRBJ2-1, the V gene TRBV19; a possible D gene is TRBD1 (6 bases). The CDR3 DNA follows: TGTGCCAGTAGTATCAGGGGATCCTACAATGAGCAGTTCTTC. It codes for CASSIRGSYNEQFF.